These 14 T cell receptor beta chains came from one sample sequenced in a study of cytotoxic CD8 clonotypes in ibrutinib-treated CLL. The table came from immunoSEQ multiplex PCR; TCRdb's copy has only in-frame clones and leaves some out. The sample lists about 310,000 clones, roughly 79% occurring once. This material consisted of PBMCs, taken before ibrutinib treatment. Receptors were obtained from a human donor with chronic lymphocytic leukemia.

The chain recombines TRBV2 with TRBJ2-7; 9 bases fit TRBD1. J gave up 12 bases and V 6 bases, and 9 bases lay outside the gene matches. This CDR3 region has 12 residues. Germline CDR1 SNHLY, CDR2 FYNNEI. The CDR3 bases are TGTGCCAGCAGGCGCCTCGGACAGGGGTCGTACTTC. Translated, it gives CASRRLGQGSYF.

The chain employs TRBV6-1 and TRBJ2-5, with 7 bases fitting TRBD2. After removal of 0 bases from V and 5 bases from J, the junction contained 3 bases not matched to a gene. This CDR3 contains 14 residues. Germline V gene sequence: CDR1 MNHNS, CDR2 SASEGT. In nucleotides, the CDR3 is TGTGCCAGCAGTGAAGCGGGAGGGGCCGAGACCCAGTACTTC. Encoded protein: CASSEAGGAETQYF.

CDR3 in amino acids: CATSEDGTPIRYGYTF. The CDR3 coding sequence is TGTGCCACCAGTGAGGACGGCACGCCGATTAGATATGGCTACACCTTC. The rearrangement links TRBV15 to TRBJ1-2; D ambiguous. Germline CDR1 and CDR2: LNHNV and YYDKDF (reference sequence). V lost 6 bases, J lost 5 bases, and 22 bases lay in between. CDR3 length: 16 residues.

This clone was seen only once. The genes are TRBV7-8 and TRBJ2-3; 8 positions agree with TRBD2. V shed 5 bases, J shed 4 bases, and the junction held 14 bases outside the gene matches. The CDR3 loop spans 17 amino acids. Germline lookup yields CDR1 SGHVS and CDR2 FQNEAQ. DNA for the CDR3: TGTGCCAGCAGCCCTCAACTAGCGGTGGTTTCCGCAGATACGCAGTATTTT. Protein: CASSPQLAVVSADTQYF. Together with reference TRBV7-8 and TRBJ2-3, the CDR3 gives the full variable domain: GAGVSQSPRYKVAKRGQDVALRCDPISGHVSLFWYQQALGQGPEFLTYFQNEAQLDKSGLPSDRFFAERPEGSVSTLKIQRTQQEDSAVYLCASSPQLAVVSADTQYFGPGTRLTVL.

Concerning this clone: A read error may account for a junction end that differs from germline. This sequence joins TRBV7-7 and TRBJ2-3, with D unclear. The CDR3 extends over 14 amino acids. In germline, CDR1 is SSHAT, CDR2 FNYEAQ (reference sequence). The CDR3 DNA follows: TGTGCTAGCAGCTTAACTACAGTCTCAGATACGCAGTATTTT. As protein: CASSLTTVSDTQYF.

The rearrangement uses TRBV6-5 and TRBJ2-1; 12 bases are shared with TRBD2. The CDR3 is made up of 15 amino acids. V shed 6 bases, J shed 5 bases, and the junction held 5 bases outside the gene matches. Germline V lookup: CDR1 MNHEY, CDR2 SVGAGI. CDR3 residues: CASRPRTSGNNEQFF. DNA for the CDR3: TGTGCCAGCAGGCCTAGGACTAGCGGGAACAATGAGCAGTTCTTC.

This chain joins TRBV7-6 and TRBJ1-2; D is uncertain. Trimming pared 5 bases from V and 3 bases from J, leaving 16 bases between. In germline, CDR1 is SGHVS, CDR2 FNYEAQ. CDR3 size: 15 residues. This chain's CDR3 is CASSVNSGPHYGYTF. The CDR3 nucleotides are TGTGCCAGCAGCGTCAACAGCGGCCCGCACTATGGCTACACCTTC.

This clone was counted between two and nine times. The chain recombines TRBV7-3 with TRBJ1-1; TRBD1 might be the D (5 bases). Germline CDR1 SGHTA, CDR2 FQGTGA. The V end was cut by 4 bases, the J end by 6 bases, with 12 bases between. There are 13 residues in the CDR3. The CDR3 is CASSSGRGSEAFF. The DNA for the CDR3 is TGTGCCAGCAGCTCGGGGAGGGGATCTGAAGCTTTCTTT.

The chain couples TRBV19 to TRBJ2-1, with 10 bases lining up with TRBD1. Trimming removed 5 bases from V and 7 bases from J; junction bases left unmatched: 5. Germline-derived CDR1 and CDR2 are LNHDA and SQIVND (reference sequence). The CDR3 is 14 residues long. The DNA of the CDR3 is TGTGCCAGTAGTCGGGACAGGGGCGAAAATGAGCAGTTCTTC. Amino acids: CASSRDRGENEQFF.

This clone has just a few counts. The chain is built from TRBV6-5 and TRBJ1-5; D unclear. The germline gives CDR1 MNHEY, CDR2 SVGAGI. This CDR3 has 14 amino acids. Trimming pared 7 bases from V and 1 base from J, leaving 11 bases between. The CDR3 protein is CASTPHGSNQPQHF. The CDR3 DNA follows: TGTGCCAGCACCCCGCACGGGAGCAATCAGCCCCAGCATTTT.

This clone was observed once. The genes are TRBV7-2 and TRBJ2-7, with D unclear. V was cut by 5 bases and J by 3 bases, with 8 bases left in between. From germline, CDR1 is SGHTA and CDR2 FQGNSA. There are 12 residues in the CDR3. CDR3 nucleotides: TGTGCCAGCAGCCCCGCACGCTACGAGCAGTACTTC. The encoded protein is CASSPARYEQYF.

J is TRBJ1-1 and V is TRBV6-5, with D tentatively TRBD1 (6 bases). This CDR3 comprises 13 residues. The germline V and J ends were trimmed by 6 bases and 6 bases, with 14 bases remaining between them. The V gene's germline CDR1 is MNHEY and CDR2 SVGAGI. The CDR3 DNA follows: TGTGCCAGCAGGGAAACACAGGGTGCTGAAGCTTTCTTT. As protein: CASRETQGAEAFF.

This clone showed up just a few times. V usage is TRBV18 and J usage is TRBJ1-5; D not certain. V lost 2 bases to trimming and J lost 5 bases, with 10 bases between them. Germline CDR1 KGHSH, CDR2 LQKENI. CDR3 length: 14 residues. In DNA form, the CDR3 reads TGTGCCAGCTCACCAGGCAGCCATGATCAGCCCCAGCATTTT. Translating it yields CASSPGSHDQPQHF.

The chain recombines TRBV19 with TRBJ2-7, with 7 bases lining up with TRBD2. Per germline, CDR1 LNHDA and CDR2 SQIVND (reference sequence). CDR3 length: 13 residues. The V segment lost 9 bases and the J segment 4 bases; nucleotides outside the gene matches: 9. CDR3 in amino acids: CASGLGGSYEQYF. CDR3 DNA: TGTGCCAGCGGTCTTGGCGGGAGTTACGAGCAGTACTTC.